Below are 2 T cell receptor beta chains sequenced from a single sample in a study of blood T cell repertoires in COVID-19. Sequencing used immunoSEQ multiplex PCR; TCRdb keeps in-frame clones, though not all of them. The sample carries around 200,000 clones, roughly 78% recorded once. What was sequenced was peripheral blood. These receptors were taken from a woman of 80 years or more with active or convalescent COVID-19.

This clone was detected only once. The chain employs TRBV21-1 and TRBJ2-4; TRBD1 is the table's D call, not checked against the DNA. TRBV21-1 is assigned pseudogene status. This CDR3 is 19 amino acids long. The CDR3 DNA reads TGTGCCAGCACCCAAGACAGTCCTCTAATGGGGCTAGCCAAAAACATTCAGTACTTC. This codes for CASTQDSPLMGLAKNIQYF.

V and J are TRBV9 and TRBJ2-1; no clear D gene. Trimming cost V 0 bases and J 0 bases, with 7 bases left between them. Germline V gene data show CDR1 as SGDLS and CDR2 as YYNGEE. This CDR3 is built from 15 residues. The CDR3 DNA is TGTGCCAGCAGCGTAGGTTTTAGCTCCTACAATGAGCAGTTCTTC. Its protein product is CASSVGFSSYNEQFF.